The rows below give T cell receptor beta chains drawn from one sample of a study of T cells after yellow fever vaccination. TCRdb passed the 5' RACE reads through MiXCR, listing each CDR3 protein once. This table has around 100,000 distinct CDR3 sequences, 7.5% to 9.5% appearing once. Sample: CD8+ T cells sorted from PBMCs, taken 45 days after the yellow fever booster vaccination. The source is a man aged 25-40 years who received the YFV17D yellow fever vaccine. Both conserved end residues are part of each CDR3. Each record gives: D gene, J gene, clone size, V gene, CDR3 DNA, CDR3 protein. The D gene is left open where the match is weak. Size is omitted from some rows. Given values are once, few, many or a class for expanded clones.

d_call: TRBD1; j_call: TRBJ2-7; clone_size: .; v_call: TRBV20-1; cdr3_nt: TGCAGTGCTAGAGATGTTACAGGGGTTAACTTC; cdr3_aa: CSARDVTGVNF
d_call: TRBD1; j_call: TRBJ2-7; clone_size: many; v_call: TRBV6-1; cdr3_nt: TGTGCCAGCAGTCGCTACAGGGGGGAGGCGGCGTTCGAGCAGTACTTC; cdr3_aa: CASSRYRGEAAFEQYF
d_call: .; j_call: TRBJ2-7; clone_size: many; v_call: TRBV18; cdr3_nt: TGTGCCAGCTCACCAGGGGAAAGGGGCTACGAGCAGTACTTC; cdr3_aa: CASSPGERGYEQYF
d_call: .; j_call: TRBJ2-1; clone_size: many; v_call: TRBV7-9; cdr3_nt: TGTGCCAGCAGCTCGCTATACAATGAGCAGTTCTTC; cdr3_aa: CASSSLYNEQFF
d_call: .; j_call: TRBJ1-5; clone_size: many; v_call: TRBV29-1; cdr3_nt: TGCAGCGTCGCCACGCATAGCAATCAGCCCCAGCATTTT; cdr3_aa: CSVATHSNQPQHF
d_call: TRBD2; j_call: TRBJ2-5; clone_size: many; v_call: TRBV12-3/TRBV12-4; cdr3_nt: TGTGCCAGCAGTCCTAGCGGGAGGGAGACCCAGTACTTC; cdr3_aa: CASSPSGRETQYF
d_call: .; j_call: TRBJ2-7; clone_size: many; v_call: TRBV5-1; cdr3_nt: TGCGCCAGCAGCTCGACACTATCCTACGAGCAGTACTTC; cdr3_aa: CASSSTLSYEQYF
d_call: .; j_call: TRBJ2-5; clone_size: many; v_call: TRBV12-3/TRBV12-4; cdr3_nt: TGTGCCAGCAGTTTCCGTGACAACCAAGAGACCCAGTACTTC; cdr3_aa: CASSFRDNQETQYF
d_call: TRBD1; j_call: TRBJ2-7; clone_size: .; v_call: TRBV11-3; cdr3_nt: TGTGCCAGCAGCTTACGGGGACAGCAAGATTACGAGCAGTACTTC; cdr3_aa: CASSLRGQQDYEQYF
d_call: .; j_call: TRBJ2-7; clone_size: many; v_call: TRBV28; cdr3_nt: TGTGCCAGCAGTTTAACGGGATCCTTCTACGAGCAGTACTTC; cdr3_aa: CASSLTGSFYEQYF
d_call: TRBD2; j_call: TRBJ2-1; clone_size: many; v_call: TRBV4-3; cdr3_nt: TGCGCCAGCAGCCATGGGACTAGCTATGAGCAGTTCTTC; cdr3_aa: CASSHGTSYEQFF
d_call: .; j_call: TRBJ2-3; clone_size: many; v_call: TRBV15; cdr3_nt: TGTGCCACCAGCAGAGATGGGGACTCAAGATACTATACGCAGTATTTT; cdr3_aa: CATSRDGDSRYYTQYF
d_call: .; j_call: TRBJ2-4; clone_size: few; v_call: TRBV6-1; cdr3_nt: TGTGCCAGCAGTATAAGGCAGAAAAACATTCAGTACTTC; cdr3_aa: CASSIRQKNIQYF
d_call: TRBD2; j_call: TRBJ2-3; clone_size: many; v_call: TRBV7-2; cdr3_nt: TGTGCCAGCAGCTTCTCCGGACTAGCGGGAGGTGGCGATACGCAGTATTTT; cdr3_aa: CASSFSGLAGGGDTQYF
d_call: TRBD2; j_call: TRBJ2-7; clone_size: .; v_call: TRBV5-6; cdr3_nt: TGTGCCAGCAGCTTGGGGACTAGCGGAGTCTTCTCCTACGAGCAGTACTTC; cdr3_aa: CASSLGTSGVFSYEQYF
d_call: .; j_call: TRBJ2-4; clone_size: few; v_call: TRBV6-6; cdr3_nt: TGTGCCAGCACCCTGGCCGGGCGCTTTTACTTC; cdr3_aa: CASTLAGRFYF
d_call: TRBD2; j_call: TRBJ2-1; clone_size: .; v_call: TRBV30; cdr3_nt: TGTGCCTGGAGTGACCCCTGGCTAGCGGGAGGGAACAATGAGCAGTTCTTC; cdr3_aa: CAWSDPWLAGGNNEQFF
d_call: .; j_call: TRBJ2-3; clone_size: many; v_call: TRBV7-2; cdr3_nt: TGTGCCAGCAGCTCCGTTGGGGATACGCAGTATTTT; cdr3_aa: CASSSVGDTQYF
d_call: .; j_call: TRBJ2-1; clone_size: many; v_call: TRBV7-9; cdr3_nt: TGTGCCAGCAGCTTCCCCTCGGGGGCACCCTACAATGAGCAGTTCTTC; cdr3_aa: CASSFPSGAPYNEQFF
d_call: TRBD2; j_call: TRBJ2-7; clone_size: many; v_call: TRBV29-1; cdr3_nt: TGCAGCGTTGAAGATCCCCTAGCGGGAGGGCCAAACTACGAGCAGTACTTC; cdr3_aa: CSVEDPLAGGPNYEQYF
d_call: TRBD2; j_call: TRBJ2-7; clone_size: many; v_call: TRBV5-1; cdr3_nt: TGCGCCAGCAGCTGGACTAGCGGCTACGAGCAGTACTTC; cdr3_aa: CASSWTSGYEQYF
d_call: .; j_call: TRBJ2-7; clone_size: many; v_call: TRBV29-1; cdr3_nt: TGCAGCGTTTCCGGGACACAGGTATACGAGCAGTACTTC; cdr3_aa: CSVSGTQVYEQYF
d_call: TRBD1; j_call: TRBJ2-7; clone_size: many; v_call: TRBV7-8; cdr3_nt: TGTGCCAGCAGCAGTCAGGGGGTAGCCTACGAGCAGTACTTC; cdr3_aa: CASSSQGVAYEQYF
d_call: .; j_call: TRBJ2-7; clone_size: many; v_call: TRBV7-9; cdr3_nt: TGTGCCAGCAGCTCATTAGGGGAGCAGTACTTC; cdr3_aa: CASSSLGEQYF
d_call: .; j_call: TRBJ1-1; clone_size: .; v_call: TRBV20-1; cdr3_nt: TGCAGTGCAAACGGGGGGGGCGCGGGCGGCACTGAAGCTTTCTTT; cdr3_aa: CSANGGGAGGTEAFF
d_call: .; j_call: TRBJ2-5; clone_size: many; v_call: TRBV7-9; cdr3_nt: TGTGCCAGCAGCTACGACCCCACGGAGACCCAGTACTTC; cdr3_aa: CASSYDPTETQYF
d_call: .; j_call: TRBJ1-1; clone_size: many; v_call: TRBV15; cdr3_nt: TGTGCCACCAGCAAGGGAAGGGCGGGTATGAACACTGAAGCTTTCTTT; cdr3_aa: CATSKGRAGMNTEAFF
d_call: .; j_call: TRBJ2-6; clone_size: .; v_call: TRBV12-3/TRBV12-4; cdr3_nt: TGTGCCAGCAGTTTTCCCGCTTCTGGGGCCAACGTCCTGACTTTC; cdr3_aa: CASSFPASGANVLTF
d_call: .; j_call: TRBJ2-5; clone_size: many; v_call: TRBV6-6; cdr3_nt: TGTGCCAGAGTTTGGGAGACCCAGTACTTC; cdr3_aa: CARVWETQYF
d_call: .; j_call: TRBJ2-5; clone_size: .; v_call: TRBV18; cdr3_nt: TGTGCCAGCTCACCGGTTAGCGGAAAGGAAAGAGAGACCCAGTACTTC; cdr3_aa: CASSPVSGKERETQYF
d_call: TRBD2; j_call: TRBJ2-5; clone_size: many; v_call: TRBV12-3/TRBV12-4; cdr3_nt: TGTGCCTACTCCGTCGGCGAGGGAGGGAAGGAGACCCAGTACTTC; cdr3_aa: CAYSVGEGGKETQYF
d_call: .; j_call: TRBJ2-3; clone_size: few; v_call: TRBV25-1; cdr3_nt: TGTGCCTGTCGAGATACGCAGTATTTT; cdr3_aa: CACRDTQYF
d_call: .; j_call: TRBJ2-7; clone_size: many; v_call: TRBV15; cdr3_nt: TGTGCCACCAGCAGAGTTGAGACAGGCTTTTACGAGCAGTACTTC; cdr3_aa: CATSRVETGFYEQYF
d_call: TRBD1; j_call: TRBJ2-1; clone_size: many; v_call: TRBV7-9; cdr3_nt: TGTGCCAGCAGACACCGGGACAGGACCCACAATGAGCAGTTCTTC; cdr3_aa: CASRHRDRTHNEQFF
d_call: .; j_call: TRBJ2-3; clone_size: many; v_call: TRBV29-1; cdr3_nt: TGCAGCGTTGGGGGCCTCCAAGGGGATACGCAGTATTTT; cdr3_aa: CSVGGLQGDTQYF
d_call: TRBD1; j_call: TRBJ1-3; clone_size: many; v_call: TRBV7-9; cdr3_nt: TGTGCCAGCAGCCCGCAGACAGGGGTTGGAAACACCATATATTTT; cdr3_aa: CASSPQTGVGNTIYF
d_call: TRBD2; j_call: TRBJ2-1; clone_size: many; v_call: TRBV18; cdr3_nt: TGTGCCAGCTCAGTAACAGGAGGACTAGCGGGAATGGGCAATGAGCAGTTCTTC; cdr3_aa: CASSVTGGLAGMGNEQFF
d_call: .; j_call: TRBJ2-2; clone_size: many; v_call: TRBV25-1; cdr3_nt: TGTGCCAGCAGTGAACCAGGGAGGTTGGAGCTGTTTTTT; cdr3_aa: CASSEPGRLELFF
d_call: TRBD1; j_call: TRBJ2-5; clone_size: many; v_call: TRBV5-1; cdr3_nt: TGCGCCAGCAGCCCCGGACAGGGGTTTTCGGCCCAGTACTTC; cdr3_aa: CASSPGQGFSAQYF
d_call: .; j_call: TRBJ2-7; clone_size: few; v_call: TRBV6-5; cdr3_nt: TGTGCCAGCAGTTATGCGGCGGGTTATTACGAGCAGTACTTC; cdr3_aa: CASSYAAGYYEQYF
d_call: .; j_call: TRBJ2-3; clone_size: many; v_call: TRBV6-1; cdr3_nt: TGTGCCAGCAGTCCGGGACTGGCAAGCACAGATACGCAGTATTTT; cdr3_aa: CASSPGLASTDTQYF
d_call: .; j_call: TRBJ2-7; clone_size: many; v_call: TRBV27; cdr3_nt: TGTGCCAGCAGTGAGACTAGATTTTTCTCCTACGAGCAGTACTTC; cdr3_aa: CASSETRFFSYEQYF
d_call: .; j_call: TRBJ2-7; clone_size: few; v_call: TRBV20-1; cdr3_nt: TGCAGTGCTAGAGATGTAGCGACCGGGAGAAACGAGCAGTACTTC; cdr3_aa: CSARDVATGRNEQYF
d_call: .; j_call: TRBJ2-7; clone_size: many; v_call: TRBV3-1; cdr3_nt: TGTGCCAGCAGCCAGAACCTAGGCTCCCTTGGGGACTTC; cdr3_aa: CASSQNLGSLGDF
d_call: .; j_call: TRBJ1-6; clone_size: .; v_call: TRBV28; cdr3_nt: TGTGCCAGCAGTGGCCTGGGGGGAGAGGTGTCACCCCTCCACTTT; cdr3_aa: CASSGLGGEVSPLHF
d_call: .; j_call: TRBJ2-3; clone_size: .; v_call: TRBV21-1; cdr3_nt: TGTGCCAGCACCCTAGAGTTGATGATCGGACCGATTTCAGGGAAAGATACGCAGTATTTT; cdr3_aa: CASTLELMIGPISGKDTQYF
d_call: TRBD1; j_call: TRBJ2-1; clone_size: many; v_call: TRBV7-2; cdr3_nt: TGTGCCAGCAGCTTAGGCTGGGGACAGGCCCCGGATAGTGAGCAGTTCTTC; cdr3_aa: CASSLGWGQAPDSEQFF
d_call: .; j_call: TRBJ2-1; clone_size: .; v_call: TRBV30; cdr3_nt: TGTGCCTGGAGTGTAGGAACCATACAGTTCTTC; cdr3_aa: CAWSVGTIQFF
d_call: .; j_call: TRBJ2-3; clone_size: many; v_call: TRBV12-3/TRBV12-4; cdr3_nt: TGTGCCAGCAGCCCTCCGGGACTTCGGGTTCCCACAGATACGCAGTATTTT; cdr3_aa: CASSPPGLRVPTDTQYF
d_call: .; j_call: TRBJ1-1; clone_size: .; v_call: TRBV6-5; cdr3_nt: TGTGCCAGCAGCCGATGGGGGGGGGACACTGAAGCTTTCTTT; cdr3_aa: CASSRWGGDTEAFF
d_call: TRBD2; j_call: TRBJ2-3; clone_size: many; v_call: TRBV5-1; cdr3_nt: TGCGCCAGCCTCCAATATAGCGGGAGTGTAGATACGCAGTATTTT; cdr3_aa: CASLQYSGSVDTQYF
d_call: TRBD1; j_call: TRBJ2-2; clone_size: many; v_call: TRBV2; cdr3_nt: TGTGCCAGCAGTGAAAGAACAGGGGCCTACACCGGGGAGCTGTTTTTT; cdr3_aa: CASSERTGAYTGELFF